The sequence of this T cell receptor beta chain was determined in a study of T cell responses to AZD1222 COVID-19 vaccine (dated by TCRdb to about 2021). The study in broad terms: Because spike-specific TCR depth and breadth did not differ between the two schedules, AZD1222 recipients who got a second dose at roughly 4 weeks were pooled with those who got a second dose at roughly 12 weeks. TCR sequencing covered fewer than 250 trial participants: 200 to 220 given two doses of AZD1222 and 26 given two doses of MenACWY control vaccine. Trial participants were enrolled by age into subgroups of 18-55, 56-69 and 70-plus years, and roughly 160, 29 and 62 TCR-sequenced participants, respectively, were included in these subgroups. Overall study results and their limits: Because no samples from the day 14 peak response were available, repertoires could be characterized only after the peak T cell response. Conclusions about previously exposed vaccinees were limited because only six AZD1222 recipients were SARS-CoV-2 seropositive at baseline. After two AZD1222 doses, both the breadth and the depth of spike-specific TCRs were significantly higher than at day 0 and than in MenACWY recipients. The vaccine-associated CD4 TCRs covered the entire spike protein, and the dominant responses fell in regions 160-218 and 743-854. Epitopes outside the regions mutated in the B.1.351 and B.1.1.7 variants were reportedly recognized by nearly half of the unique spike-specific TCRs. Participants were mostly white British and included more females than males, and it was suggested by the authors that clonal diversity may have been underestimated. The 56-69-year group was small, and its depth increase did not reach significance, likely because of low power.

The time point label for this specimen denotes: baseline before first vaccination. The vaccinee samples were drawn from two UK trials, COV001 and COV002, one of which was a single-blind randomized controlled phase 2/3 trial testing AZD1222 (ChAdOx1 nCoV-19) in healthy adults. Trial participant PBMC samples were collected at day 0 and day 28 after the second dose for TCRbeta chain sequencing. To note about this clone: Its antigen is not yet known. Qualities for individual bases were not recorded, and no much larger clone is one base off.

The CDR1 and CDR2 encoded by the germline V gene are SGHTA and FQGNSA. There are 12 amino acids in the CDR3, from cysteine to phenylalanine inclusive. The read is trimmed to its CDR3 DNA, 36 bases read in frame from base 1. V sheds 2 bases and J sheds 2 bases, leaving 4 bases between their ends. The CDR3 regions of human TCRbeta chains were analyzed by immunosequencing. The original pipeline was this. TCRs in the repertoires were matched against a reference library of SARS-CoV-2-specific TCRs that had been generated with the MIRA antigen-specificity platform. Breadth meant the fraction of unique TCRs that were SARS-CoV-2-associated, whereas depth meant the fraction of total T cells that were SARS-CoV-2-associated. Using the MIRA data, each spike-specific TCR was mapped to the spike region that the TCR reacts to and placed in a CD4 or CD8 class. Log10-transformed breadth and depth values were compared by one-way ANOVA with Sidak's multiple comparisons tests. Entries here come from immuneACCESS through TCRdb and include only in-frame sequences with V and J called. Some clones fail to appear in such tables; in the studies checked, an unresolved V gene covers under half of the shortfall, and the cause of the remainder is unknown. The V and J calls and the clone size are those of that table, but D and trimming were determined from the DNA. Present in this sample are 130,000 to 150,000 clones, 80% to 90% of which were seen just once. The ten biggest clones cover just over 5.5% of the sample.

The sequencing used peripheral blood, collected on day 0 of AZD1222 vaccination. The clonotype was recovered from an adult in good health. The V gene is TRBV7-2 and the J gene is TRBJ2-7, with no confident D gene call. CDR3 reads: CASSLFPYEQYF. The sequenced DNA is TGTGCCAGCAGCTTATTCCCCTACGAGCAGTACTTC.